These 30 T cell receptor beta chains were all obtained from the same sample, sequenced in a study of shared clonotypes between healthy human individuals (TCRdb year 2020). Receptor amplification or capture employed the immunoSEQ multiplex PCR assay. TCRdb provides this immuneACCESS table in a form limited to in-frame rearrangements. Some clones are lacking; in checked studies, under half of them reflect an unresolved V gene, and why the rest are absent is not known. In all, the sample holds some 350,000 clones, and roughly 70% of those were seen once. 10% of the sample is in the top ten clones. Sequences were obtained from memory CD4+ T cells sorted from blood. The sample's cell subset or site, from its label and the paper: CD45RA-negative fraction. The receptors originated from a man aged 25-40 years in good health.

The chain combines TRBV27 with TRBJ2-7, with D perhaps TRBD2 (6 bases). Germline V gives CDR1 MNHEY, CDR2 SMNVEV (reference sequence). The CDR3 runs to 19 residues. With 2 bases removed from V and 1 base from J, the gap between germline ends came to 24 bases. The CDR3 is CASSLRARLGLALSYEQYF. CDR3 DNA: TGTGCCAGCAGTTTACGTGCCCGGCTAGGGCTAGCGCTTTCCTACGAGCAGTACTTC.

This chain uses TRBV30 with TRBJ1-3; D remains ambiguous. Germline CDR1 and CDR2: GTSNPN and SVGIG (reference sequence). This CDR3 has 15 amino acids. V was pared by 1 base and J by 0 bases, with 10 bases between. CDR3 nucleotide sequence: TGTGCCTGGAGTGGAGGACTCCTCTCTGGAAACACCATATATTTT. This encodes CAWSGGLLSGNTIYF.

The chain has TRBV28 and TRBJ2-7, with 12 bases lining up with TRBD2. Germline lookup yields CDR1 MDHEN and CDR2 SYDVKM. The CDR3 is 15 amino acids. V dropped 6 bases and J dropped 3; count of bases not matched to a gene: 6. The CDR3, as DNA: TGTGCCAGCAGCCAAGGACTAGCGGGACTCTACGAGCAGTACTTC. It codes for CASSQGLAGLYEQYF. Using reference TRBV28 and TRBJ2-7 for the parts outside the CDR3, the full variable domain is DVKVTQSSRYLVKRTGEKVFLECVQDMDHENMFWYRQDPGLGLRLIYFSYDVKMKEKGDIPEGYSVSREKKERFSLILESASTNQTSMYLCASSQGLAGLYEQYFGPGTRLTVT.

J is TRBJ2-1 and V is TRBV15; no clear D gene. CDR1 and CDR2 (germline): LNHNV, YYDKDF (reference sequence). CDR3 length equals 15 residues. Between the trimmed V and J ends, which lost 5 bases and 0 bases, there was a span of 11 bases. The CDR3 bases are TGTGCCACCAGCGTCGCGAGGAGCTCCTACAATGAGCAGTTCTTC. As protein: CATSVARSSYNEQFF.

J is TRBJ1-2 and V is TRBV4-2; TRBD1 matches 7 bases. The ends lost 0 bases at V and 6 bases at J; junction bases unmatched: 7. This CDR3 has 15 residues. Looked up from germline, CDR1 is LGHNA and CDR2 is YNFKEQ. The CDR3 nucleotides read TGTGCCAGCAGCCAAGATCAAGGAGGGGGCGATGGCTACACCTTC. Translating it yields CASSQDQGGGDGYTF.

Comments on this clone: Different DNA sequences within this sample yield the same CDR3. This chain uses TRBV4-3 with TRBJ2-7; TRBD1 or TRBD2 may be the D gene (5 bases each). The CDR3 has 14 residues. Per germline, CDR1 LGHNA and CDR2 YSLEER. Trimming left V 0 bases short and J 6 bases short, with 12 bases between. The CDR3 loop reads CASSQDPGAGEQYF. The CDR3 DNA reads TGCGCCAGCAGCCAAGATCCCGGGGCCGGCGAGCAGTACTTC.

The chain employs TRBV29-1 and TRBJ2-7, with 10 nucleotides matching TRBD1. V trimming: 4 bases; J trimming: 4 bases; junction bases outside the gene matches: 4. CDR3 length equals 13 residues. Per the germline V gene, CDR1 is SQVTM and CDR2 is ANQGSEA. The CDR3 loop is CSVVRTGGYEQYF. The CDR3 nucleotides read TGCAGCGTTGTGAGGACAGGGGGATACGAGCAGTACTTC.

The chain employs TRBV15 and TRBJ1-5; a weak D match, TRBD1 (5 bases). The CDR3 spans 17 residues. Per the germline V gene, CDR1 is LNHNV and CDR2 is YYDKDF (reference sequence). The V end lost 0 bases, the J end lost 3 bases, and 15 bases lay between the germline ends. Here the CDR3 reads CATSRDRSGAHNQPQHF. In nucleotides, the CDR3 is TGTGCCACCAGCAGAGATAGATCCGGGGCCCACAATCAGCCCCAGCATTTT.

This chain links TRBV6-5 with TRBJ2-5; TRBD1 or TRBD2 may be the D gene (5 bases each). The CDR3 spans 12 residues. V gave up 7 bases and J gave up 4 bases, with 10 bases separating them. The germline gives CDR1 MNHEY, CDR2 SVGAGI. The CDR3 reads CASNRGAETQYF. The CDR3 DNA reads TGTGCCAGCAATCGGGGCGCAGAGACCCAGTACTTC.

This chain links TRBV5-6 with TRBJ2-5, with D possibly matching TRBD1 (6 bases). The CDR3 sequence is 14 residues long. Germline V gives CDR1 SGHDT, CDR2 YYEEEE. Trimming took 6 bases from V and 5 from J, leaving 17 bases between them. The CDR3 is CASKGDGSRETQYF. CDR3 coding DNA: TGTGCCAGCAAGGGGGACGGGTCTCGGGAGACCCAGTACTTC.

J is TRBJ2-7 and V is TRBV19, with TRBD1 as a possible D gene (5 bases). The V and J ends lost 4 bases and 4 bases respectively, with 11 bases between them. CDR1 is LNHDA and CDR2 is SQIVND in the germline V gene (reference sequence). The CDR3 extends over 13 amino acids. CDR3 protein: CASSTDSGYEQYF. The DNA of the CDR3 is TGTGCCAGTAGTACAGACTCAGGGTACGAGCAGTACTTC.

V and J are TRBV4-1 and TRBJ2-7, with D tentatively TRBD2 (6 bases). The CDR3 loop spans 15 amino acids. Germline V lookup: CDR1 MGHRA, CDR2 YSYEKL. The V end lost 0 bases, the J end lost 4 bases, and 13 bases lay between the germline ends. The CDR3 DNA reads TGCGCCAGCAGCCAAGACGCGGGGAAGTATTACGAGCAGTACTTC. Encoded protein: CASSQDAGKYYEQYF.

The rearrangement joins TRBV11-3 to TRBJ2-7, with D possibly TRBD2 on 6 matching bases. The CDR3 loop spans 14 amino acids. V gave up 0 bases and J gave up 0 bases, with 6 bases separating them. Germline CDR1 SGHNT, CDR2 YENEEA. The CDR3 nucleotides read TGTGCCAGCAGCTTAGACGGGAGCTCCTACGAGCAGTACTTC. It is translated as CASSLDGSSYEQYF.

This rearrangement joins TRBV28 to TRBJ1-1; unclear D gene. This CDR3 region has 15 residues. V dropped 2 bases and J dropped 0 bases, with 10 bases sitting between them. CDR1 is MDHEN and CDR2 is SYDVKM in the germline V gene. The CDR3 sequence is CASSLRLPVNTEAFF. The CDR3 coding sequence is TGTGCCAGCAGTTTACGACTTCCGGTGAACACTGAAGCTTTCTTT. Complete variable domain (other parts from reference TRBV28 and TRBJ1-1): DVKVTQSSRYLVKRTGEKVFLECVQDMDHENMFWYRQDPGLGLRLIYFSYDVKMKEKGDIPEGYSVSREKKERFSLILESASTNQTSMYLCASSLRLPVNTEAFFGQGTRLTVV.

The chain couples TRBV10-2 to TRBJ2-3; TRBD2 agrees at 7 bases. CDR1 is WSHSY and CDR2 is SAAADI in the germline V gene. The CDR3 loop spans 15 amino acids. The V and J ends lost 6 bases and 0 bases, in that order; junction bases with no gene match: 6. CDR3 in DNA: TGCGCCAGCAGGACGGGGGGAACTAGCACAGATACGCAGTATTTT. Protein sequence: CASRTGGTSTDTQYF.

V and J are TRBV5-1 and TRBJ2-1; D not certain. Germline-derived CDR1 and CDR2 are SGHRS and YFSETQ. Between the trimmed V and J ends, which lost 1 base and 10 bases, there was a span of 18 bases. The CDR3 has 15 residues. CDR3 amino acids: CASSLRTRPSGEQFF. The DNA for the CDR3 is TGCGCCAGCAGCTTGAGAACTCGACCATCGGGCGAGCAGTTCTTC.

V usage is TRBV30 and J usage is TRBJ2-2; 12 nucleotides align to TRBD2. V gave up 0 bases and J gave up 7 bases; unmatched junction bases: 12. Germline loops: CDR1 GTSNPN, CDR2 SVGIG (reference sequence). This CDR3 comprises 18 residues. The CDR3 nucleotides read TGTGCCTGGAGTGTTCCGCTATCTAGCGGGAGGGCCCTCGGGGAGCTGTTTTTT. Translated, it gives CAWSVPLSSGRALGELFF.

This clone was picked up many times. This chain uses TRBV4-2 with TRBJ2-7; D unresolved. V was cut by 4 bases and J by 2 bases, with 12 bases left in between. Germline V CDR1 and CDR2: LGHNA, YNFKEQ. The CDR3 length is 14 residues. The CDR3 reads CASSPQTRTYEQYF. CDR3 nucleotide sequence: TGTGCCAGCAGCCCCCAGACTCGAACCTACGAGCAGTACTTC.

The genes are TRBV28 and TRBJ2-4, with D hard to call. CDR1 and CDR2 from the germline V gene are MDHEN and SYDVKM. The V gene lost 6 bases and the J gene lost 0 bases, with 18 bases spanning the gap. The CDR3 runs 17 residues. CDR3 sequence reads: CASSNQLAALAKNIQYF. The DNA for the CDR3 is TGTGCCAGCAGCAATCAACTGGCAGCCTTAGCCAAAAACATTCAGTACTTC.

The chain uses TRBV7-8 and TRBJ2-6; D remains unclear. V lost 5 bases to trimming and J lost 2 bases, with 7 bases between them. The CDR3 totals 14 residues. Per germline, CDR1 SGHVS and CDR2 FQNEAQ. The CDR3, as DNA: TGTGCCAGCAGCACCAGACCTGGGGCCAACGTCCTGACTTTC. Encoded protein: CASSTRPGANVLTF.

The V and J genes are TRBV10-3 and TRBJ2-7; 9 bases line up with TRBD1. This CDR3 spans 16 amino acids. Trimming cost V 6 bases and J 3 bases; bases outside gene matches: 12. The germline V gene has CDR1 ENHRY and CDR2 SYGVKD. This CDR3 reads CAIRPYPGTGNYEQYF. The CDR3 DNA follows: TGTGCCATCAGGCCCTATCCAGGGACAGGGAACTACGAGCAGTACTTC.

V and J are TRBV7-3 and TRBJ2-7; TRBD2 matches 7 bases. This CDR3 has 17 residues. Germline CDR1 is SGHTA and CDR2 is FQGTGA. V trimming: 2 bases; J trimming: 0 bases; junction bases outside the gene matches: 10. CDR3 in DNA: TGTGCCAGCAGCTTACGGGAGGAACTAGCGAACTCCTACGAGCAGTACTTC. It encodes CASSLREELANSYEQYF. Based on the CDR3 plus reference TRBV7-3 and TRBJ2-7, the full variable domain is GAGVSQTPSNKVTEKGKYVELRCDPISGHTALYWYRQSLGQGPEFLIYFQGTGAADDSGLPNDRFFAVRPEGSVSTLKIQRTERGDSAVYLCASSLREELANSYEQYFGPGTRLTVT.

This chain uses TRBV5-8 with TRBJ2-7; 7 bases line up with TRBD1. Germline V lookup: CDR1 SGHTS, CDR2 YDEGEE. The CDR3 sequence is 15 residues long. The V gene end was trimmed by 4 bases and the J gene end by 0 bases; junction bases not matched to a gene: 7. The CDR3 DNA is TGTGCCAGCAGCCTGGGACAGACGCTCTCCTACGAGCAGTACTTC. Translating gives CASSLGQTLSYEQYF.

The chain is built from TRBV7-6 and TRBJ2-2; D unclear. V gave up 2 bases and J gave up 9 bases, with 19 bases separating them. Germline-derived CDR1 and CDR2 are SGHVS and FNYEAQ. The CDR3 extends over 16 amino acids. This CDR3 is CASSLRPTTNLRELFF. CDR3 in DNA: TGTGCCAGCAGCTTAAGGCCCACAACTAATCTTCGGGAGCTGTTTTTT. Drawing the rest from reference TRBV7-6 and TRBJ2-2, the complete variable domain is GAGVSQSPRYKVTKRGQDVALRCDPISGHVSLYWYRQALGQGPEFLTYFNYEAQQDKSGLPNDRFSAERPEGSISTLTIQRTEQRDSAMYRCASSLRPTTNLRELFFGEGSRLTVL.

This clone was seen more than once but under ten times. The V gene is TRBV10-3, the J gene TRBJ2-3; 7 bases agree with TRBD2. The CDR3 has 16 amino acids. The V gene's germline CDR1 is ENHRY and CDR2 SYGVKD. After removal of 3 bases from V and 3 bases from J, the junction contained 9 bases not matched to a gene. The DNA of the CDR3 is TGTGCCATCAGTGACGCTAGCGGCTCAAGGACAGATACGCAGTATTTT. As protein: CAISDASGSRTDTQYF.

The V and J genes are TRBV7-2 and TRBJ2-3, with TRBD2 as a possible D gene (6 bases). Germline assignment: CDR1 SGHTA and CDR2 FQGNSA. Trimming removed 10 bases at V and 7 bases at J, with 18 bases between. The CDR3 is 13 residues long. CDR3 DNA: TGTGCCACAGACGGGGGTCGGGAATATACGCAGTATTTT. Residues: CATDGGREYTQYF. Looking up the rest from reference TRBV7-2 and TRBJ2-3 gives the full variable domain: GAGVSQSPSNKVTEKGKDVELRCDPISGHTALYWYRQSLGQGLEFLIYFQGNSAPDKSGLPSDRFSAERTGGSVSTLTIQRTQQEDSAVYLCATDGGREYTQYFGPGTRLTVL.

The rearrangement joins TRBV5-4 to TRBJ2-3, with 11 nucleotides matching TRBD2. The length of the CDR3 is 17 residues. V shed 5 bases and J 4 bases; nucleotides not matched to a gene: 12. Germline CDR1 reads SGHNT; CDR2 reads YYREEE (reference sequence). CDR3 sequence reads: CASRSGTSGPVPDTQYF. CDR3 nucleotides: TGTGCCAGCAGATCCGGGACTAGCGGCCCGGTCCCAGATACGCAGTATTTT.

This sequence joins TRBV30 and TRBJ2-7; D uncertain. The ends were cut back, 2 bases at V and 1 base at J, with 6 bases in the middle. Germline V gives CDR1 GTSNPN, CDR2 SVGIG (reference sequence). The CDR3 spans 12 residues. The chain's CDR3 is CAWSQQSYEQYF. The CDR3 nucleotides read TGTGCCTGGAGTCAACAATCCTACGAGCAGTACTTC. The whole variable domain, filled in from reference TRBV30 and TRBJ2-7, reads SQTIHQWPATLVQPVGSPLSLECTVEGTSNPNLYWYRQAAGRGLQLLFYSVGIGQISSEVPQNLSASRPQDRQFILSSKKLLLSDSGFYLCAWSQQSYEQYFGPGTRLTVT.

V and J are TRBV6-1 and TRBJ2-7; possibly TRBD1 for D (6 bases). CDR3 length: 16 amino acids. Germline loops: CDR1 MNHNS, CDR2 SASEGT. V dropped 0 bases and J dropped 2 bases, with 14 bases sitting between them. The CDR3, as DNA: TGTGCCAGCAGTGAAGCCCCGGACAGCGAAACCTACGAGCAGTACTTC. This translates into CASSEAPDSETYEQYF.

The chain employs TRBV7-9 and TRBJ2-1; no definite D call. Between the trimmed V and J ends, which lost 7 bases and 0 bases, there was a span of 7 bases. The CDR3 is 13 amino acids. Germline CDR1 and CDR2: SEHNR and FQNEAQ (reference sequence). The CDR3, as DNA: TGTGCCAGCACAGTGAGCTCCTACAATGAGCAGTTCTTC. Translation gives CASTVSSYNEQFF.